The 8 T cell receptor beta chains below were found in one sample sequenced in a study of blood T cell repertoires in COVID-19. Measured with immunoSEQ multiplex PCR; TCRdb has only the in-frame clones, and not every one. The profile covers 68,000 or so clones, with 82% appearing a single time and roughly 39% taken by the ten largest. Sequenced: peripheral blood. Source of these receptors: a human donor in a cohort sampled during active COVID-19.

This sequence joins TRBV19 and TRBJ2-3; D may be TRBD2 (5 bases). Germline V gene lookup returns CDR1 LNHDA and CDR2 SQIVND (reference sequence). Trimming left V 5 bases short and J 7 bases short, with 19 bases between. The CDR3 totals 15 residues. CDR3 in DNA: TGTGCCAGTAGTGATAGCGCTCTGCGAGTCCATACGCAGTATTTT. This codes for CASSDSALRVHTQYF.

The rearrangement links TRBV10-2 to TRBJ1-1; 8 nucleotides agree with TRBD1. CDR1 WSHSY and CDR2 SAAADI come from the germline V gene. This CDR3 is built from 13 residues. V was clipped by 10 bases and J by 3 bases; unmatched bases: 7. The CDR3 DNA reads as TGCGCCACCCGACAGGGGCGGCACACTGAAGCTTTCTTT. Residues: CATRQGRHTEAFF.

This chain connects TRBV6-5 to TRBJ2-3; 8 bases map to TRBD2. Germline lookup yields CDR1 MNHEY and CDR2 SVGAGI. The CDR3 is made up of 15 amino acids. The V gene end was trimmed by 0 bases and the J gene end by 8 bases; junction bases not matched to a gene: 7. CDR3 region: CASSYSRRGEGTQYF. The CDR3 region has the DNA TGTGCCAGCAGTTACTCGCGGCGGGGGGAGGGTACGCAGTATTTT.

The chain is built from TRBV3-1 (or the pseudogene TRBV3-2) and TRBJ1-4; 9 nucleotides align to TRBD1. Germline CDR1 LGHDT, CDR2 YNNKEL (reference sequence). The CDR3 runs 16 residues. V trimming: 0 bases; J trimming: 10 bases; junction bases outside the gene matches: 9. This CDR3 is CASSQDHGTGNGKLFF. The CDR3, as DNA: TGTGCCAGCAGCCAAGATCATGGGACAGGGAACGGAAAACTGTTTTTT.

The J gene is TRBJ2-5, the V gene TRBV7-3; 9 positions agree with TRBD1. J gave up 5 bases and V 2 bases, and 0 bases lay outside the gene matches. Germline CDR1 and CDR2: SGHTA and FQGTGA. This CDR3 is 13 amino acids long. CDR3 DNA sequence: TGTGCCAGCAGCTTAGACAGGGGGGAGACCCAGTACTTC. This sequence encodes CASSLDRGETQYF.

The V gene is TRBV10-2, the J gene TRBJ2-5; 9 bases are shared with TRBD1. Per germline, CDR1 WSHSY and CDR2 SAAADI. The CDR3 sequence is 15 residues long. V gave up 4 bases and J gave up 2 bases; unmatched junction bases: 5. This chain's CDR3 is CASSATGTGQETQYF. CDR3 bases: TGCGCCAGCAGTGCTACCGGGACAGGGCAAGAGACCCAGTACTTC.

This clone appeared a single time. The chain joins TRBV29-1 to TRBJ2-7; 7 positions match TRBD2. This CDR3 spans 13 amino acids. Germline V CDR1 and CDR2: SQVTM, ANQGSEA. V gave up 3 bases and J gave up 1 base; unmatched junction bases: 3. CDR3: CSVDGGDSYEQYF. CDR3 bases: TGCAGCGTTGATGGGGGGGATTCCTACGAGCAGTACTTC.

The chain joins TRBV28 to TRBJ1-2; TRBD1 matches at 9 bases. V was clipped by 10 bases and J by 1 base; unmatched bases: 13. Looked up from germline, CDR1 is MDHEN and CDR2 is SYDVKM. CDR3 size: 16 residues. This chain's CDR3 is CAISGGGQGINYGYTF. The CDR3 bases are TGTGCCATCTCCGGGGGAGGACAGGGGATTAACTATGGCTACACCTTC.